The rows below give T cell receptor beta chains drawn from one sample of a study of T-cell memory formation after mild COVID-19. TCRdb re-called the 5' RACE reads through MiXCR, storing one row per CDR3 protein. The repertoire consists of roughly 510,000 distinct CDR3 sequences, with 17% occurring once and the leading ten covering about 8.1%. What was sequenced was PBMCs or a T cell subset sorted from them (not recorded which). These receptors originate from an adult woman who had mild COVID-19 (a few samples of this study predate the infection). Cell type and time point are not known. CDR3s include the opening cysteine and the closing phenylalanine or tryptophan. The D gene is left open where the match is weak.

V gene | D gene | CDR3 protein
TRBV7-9 | NA | CASSLVSAEAFF
TRBV7-2 | NA | CASSFTHGYTF
TRBV9 | NA | CASSVGVSSYEQYF
TRBV5-6 | NA | CASSFLAGKEKLFF
TRBV15 | NA | CATSRRLARYQEQFF
TRBV12-3/TRBV12-4 | NA | CASRSGLYGYTF
TRBV6-6 | NA | CASSPGGVRENTEAFF
TRBV24-1 | TRBD2 | CATSAASGSYNEQFF
TRBV12-3/TRBV12-4 | NA | CASRGTSTDTQYF
TRBV7-7 | NA | CASSPGWGTQYF
TRBV4-1 | NA | CASSQDGGESFGTDTQYF
TRBV5-1 | TRBD2 | CASSLALAGGYEQYF
TRBV7-9 | TRBD1 | CASRGLGTGGTEAFF
TRBV5-8 | NA | CASSLIRAGYYEQYF
TRBV7-3 | NA | CASSFDAYSGANVLTF
TRBV6-5 | TRBD1 | CASTRGQGTYEHYF
TRBV29-1 | NA | CSVVRENTGELFF